Sequencing of this TCR beta chain was carried out in a study of blood T cell repertoires in COVID-19. Overall study context: COVID-19 samples, acute and convalescent, were from the United States, Italy and Spain.

Generated by immunoSEQ multiplex PCR, the TCRdb table keeps only in-frame clones and is missing some. The sample has some 220,000 clones; approximately 83% are singletons. The receptor was isolated from a woman aged 55-69 years with acute or convalescent COVID-19. What was sequenced was peripheral blood.

The CDR3: CASSSSTEQFF. The CDR3 bases are TGTGCCAGCAGTTCTAGTACTGAGCAGTTCTTC. The V call is TRBV3-1 (or the pseudogene TRBV3-2), the J call TRBJ2-1; D remains ambiguous. Looked up from germline, CDR1 is LGHDT and CDR2 is YNNKEL (reference sequence). Trimming took 6 bases from V and 9 from J, leaving 9 bases between them. The CDR3 is made up of 11 amino acids.